What follows describes a single T cell receptor beta chain. As originally analysed: Amplification with reference gene primers provided the estimates of nucleated cell counts. The data were produced by immunoSEQ multiplex PCR, yet TCRdb's version contains in-frame clones alone and is incomplete. V, J and clone size were drawn from that table, and D and trimming were deduced from the DNA. Among 200,000 to 250,000 clones listed, roughly 86% were seen once. This CDR3 is 14 amino acids long. CDR1 is SGHKS and CDR2 is YYEKEE in the germline V gene (reference sequence). Trimming stripped 0 bases from V and 2 bases from J, with 9 bases between. This sample is drawn from a study of blood T cell repertoires in COVID-19.

The sequencing input was peripheral blood. V usage is TRBV5-5 and J usage is TRBJ2-7; maybe TRBD1 (5 bases). This TCR derives from a woman aged 45-59 years with active or convalescent COVID-19. CDR3 amino acids: CASSLERGPYEQYV. DNA for the CDR3: TGTGCCAGCAGCTTGGAAAGGGGTCCCTACGAGCAGTACGTC.